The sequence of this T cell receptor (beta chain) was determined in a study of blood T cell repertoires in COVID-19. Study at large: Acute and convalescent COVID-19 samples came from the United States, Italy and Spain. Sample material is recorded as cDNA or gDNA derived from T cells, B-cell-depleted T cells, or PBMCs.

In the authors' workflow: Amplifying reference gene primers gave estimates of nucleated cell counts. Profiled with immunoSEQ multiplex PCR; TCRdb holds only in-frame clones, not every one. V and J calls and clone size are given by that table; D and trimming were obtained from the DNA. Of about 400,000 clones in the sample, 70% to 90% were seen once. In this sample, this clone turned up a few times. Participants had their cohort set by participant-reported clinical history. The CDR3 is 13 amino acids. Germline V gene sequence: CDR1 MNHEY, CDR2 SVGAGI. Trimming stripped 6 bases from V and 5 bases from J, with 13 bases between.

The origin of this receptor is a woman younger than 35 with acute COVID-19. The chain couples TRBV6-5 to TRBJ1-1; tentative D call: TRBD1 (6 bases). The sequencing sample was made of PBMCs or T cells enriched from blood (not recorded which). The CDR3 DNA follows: TGTGCCAGCAGACACCCTCAGGGGACTGAAGCTTTCTTT. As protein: CASRHPQGTEAFF.